A selection of T cell receptor beta chains follows, all from one sample in a study of cytomegalovirus exposure and HLA in healthy donors. Sequenced by immunoSEQ multiplex PCR; TCRdb stores in-frame clones only, minus some. Of around 120,000 clones in the sample, about four fifths were seen once. Sequenced sample: PBMCs. The receptor set was obtained from a female donor in good health and CMV-seropositive. CDR3s include the opening cysteine and the closing phenylalanine or tryptophan. A D gene is named only where the DNA matches it firmly. Clone size appears in some rows only: once, few, many, or a class for an expanded clone.

clone size	V gene	D gene	J gene	CDR3 protein	CDR3 DNA
NA	TRBV19	NA	TRBJ1-1	CASSIEGRTEAFF	TGTGCCAGTAGTATTGAGGGTAGGACTGAAGCTTTCTTT
NA	TRBV7-6	TRBD1	TRBJ2-7	CASSPQGTGPYEQYF	TGTGCCAGCAGCCCCCAGGGGACAGGCCCCTACGAGCAGTACTTC
NA	TRBV10-2	NA	TRBJ1-5	CASSERVNQPQHF	TGCGCCAGCAGTGAACGGGTTAATCAGCCCCAGCATTTT
NA	TRBV7-9	TRBD2	TRBJ2-1	CASPTGGSYNEQFF	TGTGCCAGCCCGACGGGGGGCTCCTACAATGAGCAGTTCTTC
NA	TRBV9	TRBD1	TRBJ1-1	CASSPLGQAYTEAFF	TGTGCCAGCAGCCCATTAGGACAGGCGTACACTGAAGCTTTCTTT
NA	TRBV5-8	NA	TRBJ2-1	CASSLYTGRSYNEQFF	TGTGCCAGCAGCTTGTATACAGGGCGATCCTACAATGAGCAGTTCTTC
NA	TRBV11-1	NA	TRBJ1-3	CASSLVAGGGYHGTIYF	TGTGCCAGCAGCCTGGTGGCGGGCGGAGGATATCATGGCACCATATATTTT
NA	TRBV2	TRBD1	TRBJ1-4	CASSEYRTGRGEKLFF	TGTGCCAGCAGTGAATACAGGACAGGGAGGGGAGAAAAACTGTTTTTT
NA	TRBV30	TRBD1	TRBJ1-4	CAWDRGLNEKLFF	TGTGCCTGGGACAGGGGATTAAATGAAAAACTGTTTTTT
once	TRBV5-1	NA	TRBJ1-6	CASSVDYSQSNSPPHF	TGCGCCAGCAGCGTAGATTACTCACAGAGCAATTCACCCCCCCACTTT
NA	TRBV6-5	NA	TRBJ2-5	CASSYSVELAQETQYF	TGTGCCAGCAGTTACTCCGTGGAGCTAGCACAAGAGACCCAGTACTTC
NA	TRBV5-1	NA	TRBJ1-3	CASSLVGAGENSGNTIYF	TGCGCCAGCAGCCTGGTGGGGGCAGGGGAGAACTCCGGAAACACCATATATTTT
NA	TRBV11-2	TRBD2	TRBJ2-3	CASSLESGGKTDTQYF	TGTGCCAGCAGCTTAGAGAGCGGGGGGAAGACAGATACGCAGTATTTT
NA	TRBV5-1	NA	TRBJ1-1	CASSPSYRNEAFF	TGCGCCAGCAGCCCCTCCTATAGAAACGAAGCTTTCTTT
NA	TRBV6-1	TRBD1	TRBJ2-7	CASSTGQVRYEQYF	TGTGCCAGCAGTACCGGACAGGTACGCTACGAGCAGTACTTC
NA	TRBV6-1	NA	TRBJ2-5	CASSPSGLAPKTQYF	TGTGCCAGCAGTCCATCAGGCCTAGCCCCCAAGACCCAGTACTTC
NA	TRBV29-1	TRBD1	TRBJ1-1	CSADRGNEAFF	TGCAGCGCCGACAGGGGCAATGAAGCTTTCTTT
NA	TRBV29-1	NA	TRBJ1-1	CSGGGGTEAFF	TGCAGCGGTGGGGGGGGCACTGAAGCTTTCTTT
NA	TRBV6-6	NA	TRBJ2-5	CASSYSNREETQYF	TGTGCCAGCAGTTACTCTAACAGGGAAGAGACCCAGTACTTC
NA	TRBV5-1	NA	TRBJ2-5	CASSQADSSQETQYF	TGCGCCAGCAGCCAGGCGGACAGTTCCCAAGAGACCCAGTACTTC
NA	TRBV7-8	NA	TRBJ1-5	CASSLYGGTQLSNQPQHF	TGTGCCAGCAGCCTATACGGGGGGACCCAACTTAGCAATCAGCCCCAGCATTTT
NA	TRBV10-3	TRBD1	TRBJ1-1	CAISDRGRVEAFF	TGTGCCATCAGTGACAGGGGGCGTGTTGAAGCTTTCTTT
NA	TRBV6-4	TRBD1	TRBJ2-1	CASSPTGSSYNEQFF	TGTGCCAGCAGTCCGACAGGGAGCTCCTACAATGAGCAGTTCTTC
NA	TRBV5-4	NA	TRBJ2-1	CASSLEVASSYNEQFF	TGTGCCAGCAGCTTGGAAGTAGCGTCCTCCTACAATGAGCAGTTCTTC
NA	TRBV7-3	NA	TRBJ1-1	CASSGGGNTEAFF	TGTGCCAGCAGCGGGGGGGGGAACACTGAAGCTTTCTTT
once	TRBV7-9	NA	TRBJ1-1	CSSSLEGVGVQF	TGTTCCAGCAGCTTAGAAGGAGTGGGAGTTCAGTTT
NA	TRBV5-1	TRBD1	TRBJ2-1	CASSLGGQGARNEQFF	TGCGCCAGCAGCTTGGGGGGACAGGGGGCGCGCAATGAGCAGTTCTTC
few	TRBV2	NA	TRBJ1-6	CASSDKGGTSPLHF	TGTGCCAGCAGTGATAAGGGGGGGACTTCACCCCTCCACTTT
NA	TRBV2	TRBD1	TRBJ1-1	CASRGQSREAFF	TGTGCCAGCAGGGGACAGTCAAGGGAAGCTTTCTTT
NA	TRBV5-1	TRBD1	TRBJ1-3	CASSPGQGAGNTIYF	TGCGCCAGCAGCCCGGGACAGGGTGCCGGAAACACCATATATTTT
NA	TRBV4-1	NA	TRBJ1-2	CASSQEAQAWSYTF	TGCGCCAGCAGCCAAGAAGCACAGGCGTGGAGCTACACCTTC
NA	TRBV5-8	TRBD1	TRBJ1-6	CASSSGSGQVSAYNSPLHF	TGTGCCAGCAGCTCTGGTTCGGGACAGGTGTCTGCCTATAATTCACCCCTCCACTTT
few	TRBV5-1	TRBD1	TRBJ1-3	CASSQTGVNGNTIYF	TGCGCCAGCAGCCAGACAGGGGTAAATGGAAACACCATATATTTT
once	TRBV5-1	TRBD2	TRBJ2-2	CASSPSGGGNGELFF	TGCGCCAGCAGCCCCAGCGGGGGGGGAAACGGGGAGCTGTTTTTT
NA	TRBV28	NA	TRBJ1-2	CASSLKGHGYGYTF	TGTGCCAGCAGTTTAAAGGGACACGGCTATGGCTACACCTTC
NA	TRBV19	TRBD2	TRBJ2-3	CATTSGPHTDTQYF	TGTGCCACGACTAGCGGGCCTCACACAGATACGCAGTATTTT
NA	TRBV10-3	TRBD1	TRBJ2-1	CAIKRDRVGVEQFF	TGTGCCATCAAAAGGGACAGGGTTGGTGTTGAGCAGTTCTTC
NA	TRBV6-6	TRBD1	TRBJ1-5	CASSTGQGEGQPQHF	TGTGCCAGCAGCACCGGACAGGGGGAAGGTCAGCCCCAGCATTTT
NA	TRBV4-1	NA	TRBJ1-2	CASSQDMYGYTF	TGCGCCAGCAGCCAAGATATGTATGGCTACACCTTC
NA	TRBV9	TRBD1	TRBJ2-1	CASSVRQGWDEQFF	TGTGCCAGCAGCGTCAGACAGGGCTGGGATGAGCAGTTCTTC
NA	TRBV6-1	NA	TRBJ1-1	CASRGLADTEAFF	TGTGCCAGCAGGGGACTAGCAGACACTGAAGCTTTCTTT
once	TRBV7-2	NA	TRBJ2-7	CASSLSYEQYF	TGTGCCAGCAGCTTATCTTACGAGCAGTACTTC
NA	TRBV7-9	NA	TRBJ1-1	CASSQFEGLSAFF	TGTGCCAGCAGCCAGTTTGAGGGACTATCAGCTTTCTTT
NA	TRBV7-2	TRBD1	TRBJ2-5	CASLTGGQGRQETQYF	TGTGCCAGCCTTACCGGGGGACAGGGGAGACAAGAGACCCAGTACTTC
NA	TRBV6-1	TRBD1	TRBJ1-5	CASSPTGEEPQHF	TGTGCCAGCAGTCCGACAGGGGAAGAGCCCCAGCATTTT
NA	TRBV19	NA	TRBJ1-2	CASSIEGATPHGYTF	TGTGCCAGTAGTATAGAGGGCGCCACGCCTCATGGCTACACCTTC
NA	TRBV6-6	NA	TRBJ2-7	CASTSGTHEQYF	TGTGCCAGCACCTCCGGGACACACGAGCAGTACTTC
few	TRBV5-1	TRBD2	TRBJ2-5	CASSSVGGLETQYF	TGCGCCAGCAGCTCAGTGGGAGGGCTCGAGACCCAGTACTTC
NA	TRBV6-5	NA	TRBJ1-1	CASSYAPQTEAFF	TGTGCCAGCAGTTACGCGCCACAGACTGAAGCTTTCTTT
NA	TRBV11-2	TRBD1	TRBJ1-2	CASSPTGQGRGYTF	TGTGCCAGCAGCCCCACGGGACAGGGAAGGGGCTACACCTTC
NA	TRBV30	NA	TRBJ1-4	CAWSRTGGNEKLFF	TGTGCCTGGAGTCGGACCGGGGGAAATGAAAAACTGTTTTTT